A single T cell receptor beta chain is shown here with its context. Its antigen is undetermined. This sample is drawn from a study of T-cell reconstitution after alpha-beta-depleted transplantation in children. Overall study results and limits: At day 60, the high TCRbeta diversity found in some patients originated from recipient T cells and thymic progenitors that had survived. One year after transplant, T-cell counts and diversity came mostly from newly produced T cells.

Unique molecular identifiers were incorporated during preparation of the TCRbeta library. TCRdb itself ran the PCR reads through MiXCR, one entry per CDR3 protein. The sample shows 450,000 to 550,000 distinct CDR3 sequences, around 10% of them seen only once. Germline V gives CDR1 GTSNPN, CDR2 SVGIG (reference sequence). V lost 5 bases to trimming and J lost 8 bases; unmatched junction nucleotides: 11. The CDR3 has 13 residues. The sample was PBMCs, mostly from graft donor cells, taken 180 days after TCRalphabeta/CD19-depleted stem cell transplant. The genes are TRBV30 and TRBJ1-2; 7 bases are shared with TRBD1. The source is a female patient younger than 10 who had a stem cell transplant for aplastic anemia, so the T cells may come from the graft donor. CDR3 residues: CAWDLDRVNGYTF. Written as DNA, the CDR3 is TGTGCCTGGGATCTCGACAGGGTTAACGGCTACACCTTC.